The entry below describes one T cell receptor (beta chain). Antigen specificity is unknown. Primers included in the PCR were 60 Vbeta and 13 Jbeta primers. Profiled with immunoSEQ multiplex PCR; TCRdb holds only in-frame clones, not every one. The table includes approximately 130,000 clones, under 85% detected once. This sample is part of a study of cytomegalovirus exposure and HLA in healthy donors. General observations from the study: TCR beta chains associated with HLA were, in a later analysis, more clonally expanded than equally common others. Most CMV-associated TCR beta chains were later found to appear HLA-restricted. TCR beta V segments were, for the most part, productive about 87% or about 30% of the time in an earlier analysis.

Germline CDR1 and CDR2: SGHTA and FQGNSA. This CDR3 contains 14 residues. V lost 1 base to trimming and J lost 5 bases, with 11 bases between them. V usage is TRBV7-2 and J usage is TRBJ2-5, with D possibly TRBD2 on 6 matching bases. The sample comprised PBMCs. The TCR originated in a woman aged 45-65 years in good health and CMV-seropositive. The CDR3 reads CASSLVQAGETQYF. In nucleotides, the CDR3 is TGTGCCAGCAGCTTAGTTCAGGCGGGGGAGACCCAGTACTTC.